A selection of T cell receptor beta chains follows, all from one sample in a study of blood T cell repertoires in COVID-19. Repertoires were generated with immunoSEQ multiplex PCR, while TCRdb's copy carries only in-frame clones and drops some. The table records 200,000 or so clones, roughly 90% of them present only once. Sequencing input: peripheral blood. Every receptor here comes from an older woman with acute or convalescent COVID-19. Each CDR3 is given without its conserved first and last residue. D genes are given only for firm matches.

j_gene | d_gene | v_gene | CDR3aa
TRBJ2-7 | TRBD2 | TRBV18 | ASSPPIAGDEQY
TRBJ1-5 | NA | TRBV3-1/TRBV3-2 | ASSHRGSGQPQH
TRBJ2-5 | TRBD2 | TRBV7-2 | ASSSPGGTQGQY
TRBJ2-2 | NA | TRBV19 | ASSMTLQVTAGELF
TRBJ1-2 | NA | TRBV5-1 | ASSLGGQVYGYT
TRBJ2-1 | TRBD2 | TRBV5-1 | ASSLAGRGAYNEQF
TRBJ1-6 | TRBD1 | TRBV7-8 | ASSLRLGQGNSPLH
TRBJ1-1 | NA | TRBV29-1 | SVAAAPAGAEAF
TRBJ2-7 | TRBD1 | TRBV5-1 | ASSNRDRGYEQY
TRBJ2-7 | NA | TRBV10-1 | ASSENLAGLSQQY
TRBJ1-4 | NA | TRBV4-1 | ASSQGSTGGHEKLF
TRBJ2-3 | NA | TRBV6-4 | ASSGQGTDTQY